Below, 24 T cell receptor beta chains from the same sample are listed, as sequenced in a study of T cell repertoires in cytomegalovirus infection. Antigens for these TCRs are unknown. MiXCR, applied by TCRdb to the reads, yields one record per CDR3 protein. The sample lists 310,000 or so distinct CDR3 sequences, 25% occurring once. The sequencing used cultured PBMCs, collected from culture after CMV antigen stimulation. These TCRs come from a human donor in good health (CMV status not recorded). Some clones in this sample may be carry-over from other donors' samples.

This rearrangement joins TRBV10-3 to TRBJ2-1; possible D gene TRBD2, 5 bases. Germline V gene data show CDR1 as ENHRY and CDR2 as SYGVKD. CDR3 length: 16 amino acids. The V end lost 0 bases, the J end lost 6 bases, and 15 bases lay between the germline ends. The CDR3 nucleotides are TGTGCCATCAGTGAGTCTGTCGGAGGAGCGGCCAATGAGCAGTTCTTC. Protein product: CAISESVGGAANEQFF.

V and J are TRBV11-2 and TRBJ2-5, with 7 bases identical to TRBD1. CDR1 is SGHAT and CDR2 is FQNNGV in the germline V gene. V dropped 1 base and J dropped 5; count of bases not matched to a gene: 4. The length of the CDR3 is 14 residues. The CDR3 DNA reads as TGTGCCAGCAGCTTAGGTCAGGGGGTGGAGACCCAGTACTTC. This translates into CASSLGQGVETQYF.

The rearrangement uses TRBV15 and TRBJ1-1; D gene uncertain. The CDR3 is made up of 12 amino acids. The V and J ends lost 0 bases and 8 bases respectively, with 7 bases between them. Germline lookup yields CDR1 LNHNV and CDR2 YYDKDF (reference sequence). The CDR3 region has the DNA TGTGCCACCAGCAGAGACGGGAACGAAGCTTTCTTT. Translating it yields CATSRDGNEAFF.

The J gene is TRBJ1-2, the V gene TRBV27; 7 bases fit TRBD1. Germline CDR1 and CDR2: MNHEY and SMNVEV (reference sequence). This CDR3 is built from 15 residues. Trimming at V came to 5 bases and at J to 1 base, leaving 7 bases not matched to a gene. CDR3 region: CASSGHGTDNYGYTF. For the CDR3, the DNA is TGTGCCAGCAGTGGACACGGGACAGATAACTATGGCTACACCTTC.

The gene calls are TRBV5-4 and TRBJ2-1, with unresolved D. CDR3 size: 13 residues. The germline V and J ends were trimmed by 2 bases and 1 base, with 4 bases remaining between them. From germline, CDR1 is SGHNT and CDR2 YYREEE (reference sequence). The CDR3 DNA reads TGTGCCAGCAGCTTCCCTTCCTACAATGAGCAGTTCTTC. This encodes CASSFPSYNEQFF. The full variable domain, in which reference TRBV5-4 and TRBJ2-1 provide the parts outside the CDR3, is ETGVTQSPTHLIKTRGQQVTLRCSSQSGHNTVSWYQQALGQGPQFIFQYYREEENGRGNFPPRFSGLQFPNYSSELNVNALELDDSALYLCASSFPSYNEQFFGPGTRLTVL.

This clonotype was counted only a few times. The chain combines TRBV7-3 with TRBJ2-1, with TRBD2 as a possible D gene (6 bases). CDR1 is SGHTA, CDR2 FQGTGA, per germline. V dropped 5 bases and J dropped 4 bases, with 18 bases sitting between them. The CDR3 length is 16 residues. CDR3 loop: CASSGTGSRGYNEQFF. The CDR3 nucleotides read TGTGCCAGCAGCGGCACCGGGAGTAGGGGTTACAATGAGCAGTTCTTC.

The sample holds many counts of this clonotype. CDR3 sequence: CSVAFMTVNNEQFF. CDR3 DNA sequence: TGCAGCGTTGCTTTCATGACAGTCAACAATGAGCAGTTCTTC. J is TRBJ2-1 and V is TRBV29-1, with D maybe TRBD1 (5 bases). This CDR3 comprises 14 residues. Germline loops: CDR1 SQVTM, CDR2 ANQGSEA. Between the trimmed V and J ends, which lost 4 bases and 5 bases, there was a span of 15 bases.

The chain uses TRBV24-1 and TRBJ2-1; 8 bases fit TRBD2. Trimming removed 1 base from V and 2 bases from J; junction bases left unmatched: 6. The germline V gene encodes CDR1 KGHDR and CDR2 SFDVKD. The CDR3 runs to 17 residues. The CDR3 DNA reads TGTGCCACCAGTGATTTAGCTAGCGGGCTTGCCTACAATGAGCAGTTCTTC. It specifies CATSDLASGLAYNEQFF.

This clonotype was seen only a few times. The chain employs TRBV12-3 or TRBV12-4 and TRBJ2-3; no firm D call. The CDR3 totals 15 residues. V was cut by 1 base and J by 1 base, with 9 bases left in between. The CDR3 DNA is TGTGCCAGCAGTTTAGAGGGATACCGCACAGATACGCAGTATTTT. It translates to CASSLEGYRTDTQYF.

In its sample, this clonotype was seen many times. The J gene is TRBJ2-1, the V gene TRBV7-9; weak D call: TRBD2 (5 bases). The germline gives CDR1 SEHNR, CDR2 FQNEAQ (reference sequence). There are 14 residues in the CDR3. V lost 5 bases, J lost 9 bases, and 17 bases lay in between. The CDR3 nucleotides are TGTGCCAGCAGCCAAGCCAACGGACGGGGTGAGCAGTTCTTC. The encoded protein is CASSQANGRGEQFF. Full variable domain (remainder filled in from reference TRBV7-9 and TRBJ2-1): DTGVSQNPRHKITKRGQNVTFRCDPISEHNRLYWYRQTLGQGPEFLTYFQNEAQLEKSRLLSDRFSAERPKGSFSTLEIQRTEQGDSAMYLCASSQANGRGEQFFGPGTRLTVL.

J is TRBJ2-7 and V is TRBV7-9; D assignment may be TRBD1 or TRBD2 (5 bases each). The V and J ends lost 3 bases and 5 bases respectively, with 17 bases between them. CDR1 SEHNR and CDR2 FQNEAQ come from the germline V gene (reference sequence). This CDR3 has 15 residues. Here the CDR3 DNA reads TGTGCCAGCAGCTTCCCCGGGGCAGGCTTCCACGAGCAGTACTTC. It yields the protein CASSFPGAGFHEQYF.

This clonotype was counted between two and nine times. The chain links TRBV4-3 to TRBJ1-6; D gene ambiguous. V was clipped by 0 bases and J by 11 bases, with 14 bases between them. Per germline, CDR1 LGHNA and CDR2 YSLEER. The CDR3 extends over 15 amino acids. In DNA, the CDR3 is TGCGCCAGCAGCCAAGACGGCGGTATAGGGACACCCCTCCACTTT. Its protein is CASSQDGGIGTPLHF.

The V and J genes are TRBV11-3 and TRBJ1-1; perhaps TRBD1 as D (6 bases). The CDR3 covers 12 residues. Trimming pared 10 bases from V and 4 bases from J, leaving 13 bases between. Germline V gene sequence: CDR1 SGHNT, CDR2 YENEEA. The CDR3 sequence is CAIRGGGTEAFF. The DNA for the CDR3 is TGTGCCATCAGGGGAGGTGGCACTGAAGCTTTCTTT. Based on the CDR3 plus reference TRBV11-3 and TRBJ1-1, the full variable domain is EAGVVQSPRYKIIEKKQPVAFWCNPISGHNTLYWYLQNLGQGPELLIRYENEEAVDDSQLPKDRFSAERLKGVDSTLKIQPAELGDSAVYLCAIRGGGTEAFFGQGTRLTVV.

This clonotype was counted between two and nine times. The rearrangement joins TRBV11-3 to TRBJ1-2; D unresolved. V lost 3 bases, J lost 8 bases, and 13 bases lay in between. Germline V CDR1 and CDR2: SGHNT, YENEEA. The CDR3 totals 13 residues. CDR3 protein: CASSLKSSGGYTF. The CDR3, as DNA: TGTGCCAGCAGCTTGAAAAGTTCGGGGGGCTACACCTTC.

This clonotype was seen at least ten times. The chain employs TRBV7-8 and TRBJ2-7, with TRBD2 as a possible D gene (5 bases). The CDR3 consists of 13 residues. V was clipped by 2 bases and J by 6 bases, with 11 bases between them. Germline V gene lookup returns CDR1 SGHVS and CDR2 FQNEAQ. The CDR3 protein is CASSLITRGEQYF. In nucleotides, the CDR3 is TGTGCCAGCAGCTTAATCACCCGGGGCGAGCAGTACTTC.

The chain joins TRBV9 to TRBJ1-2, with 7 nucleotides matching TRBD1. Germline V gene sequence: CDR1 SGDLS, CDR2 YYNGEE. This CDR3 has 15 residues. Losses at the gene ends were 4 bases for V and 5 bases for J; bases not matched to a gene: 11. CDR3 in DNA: TGTGCCAGCAGCCCCGAACAGGGGCGAGGATATGGCTACACCTTC. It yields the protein CASSPEQGRGYGYTF.

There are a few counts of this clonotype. This chain's CDR3 is CASSLDGGRAGREQYF. The DNA of the CDR3 is TGTGCCAGCAGCTTAGACGGCGGGAGGGCCGGGAGAGAGCAGTACTTC. This chain uses TRBV7-2 with TRBJ2-7; 9 bases are a match to TRBD2. Trimming took 1 base from V and 7 from J; bases not matched to a gene: 11. In germline, CDR1 is SGHTA, CDR2 FQGNSA. The length of the CDR3 is 16 residues.

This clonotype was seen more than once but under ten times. The CDR3 nucleotides are TGTGCCAGCAGTTCCGGACTAGCATTGCACCTCAGGGGAGATACGCAGTATTTT. As protein: CASSSGLALHLRGDTQYF. This sequence joins TRBV6-2 or TRBV6-3 and TRBJ2-3; 8 nucleotides line up with TRBD2. CDR1 is MNHEY and CDR2 is SVGEGT in the germline V gene. Losses at the gene ends were 4 bases for V and 5 bases for J; bases not matched to a gene: 17. There are 18 residues in the CDR3.

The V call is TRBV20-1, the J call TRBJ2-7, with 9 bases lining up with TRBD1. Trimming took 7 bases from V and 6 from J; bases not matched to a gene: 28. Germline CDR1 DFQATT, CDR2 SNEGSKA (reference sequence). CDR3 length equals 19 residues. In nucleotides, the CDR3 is TGCAGTGTAAGAGGTCCCACACCGCCTAAGGACAGGGGAAAATCCGAGCAGTACGTC. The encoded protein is CSVRGPTPPKDRGKSEQYV.

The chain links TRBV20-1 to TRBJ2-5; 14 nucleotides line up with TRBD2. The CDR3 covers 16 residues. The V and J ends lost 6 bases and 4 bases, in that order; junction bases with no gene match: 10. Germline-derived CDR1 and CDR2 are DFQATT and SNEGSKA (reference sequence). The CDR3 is CSAIGTSGSRSETQYF. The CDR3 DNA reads TGCAGTGCAATCGGGACTAGCGGGAGTCGGTCAGAGACCCAGTACTTC.

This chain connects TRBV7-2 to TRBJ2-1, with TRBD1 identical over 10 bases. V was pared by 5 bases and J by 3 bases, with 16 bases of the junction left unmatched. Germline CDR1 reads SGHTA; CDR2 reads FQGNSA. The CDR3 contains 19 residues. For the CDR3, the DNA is TGTGCCAGCAGCCTAAAAGGGACAGGGGTACAGTCGGTCTACAATGAGCAGTTCTTC. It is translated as CASSLKGTGVQSVYNEQFF.

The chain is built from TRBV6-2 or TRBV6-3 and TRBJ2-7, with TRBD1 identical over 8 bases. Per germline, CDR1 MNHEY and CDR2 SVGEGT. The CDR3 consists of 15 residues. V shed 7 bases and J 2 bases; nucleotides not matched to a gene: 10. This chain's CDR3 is CASIPRGQGTYEQYV. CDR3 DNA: TGTGCCAGCATCCCCAGGGGGCAGGGTACCTACGAGCAGTACGTC.

DNA for the CDR3: TGCGCCAGCAGCCAAGTGGACCGCTATGACGAAAAACTGTTTTTT. Protein: CASSQVDRYDEKLFF. The chain employs TRBV4-1 and TRBJ1-4; D gene ambiguous. This CDR3 is 15 amino acids long. Trimming shortened V by 1 base and J by 8 bases, and 14 bases separated the two germline ends. CDR1 and CDR2 (germline): MGHRA, YSYEKL.

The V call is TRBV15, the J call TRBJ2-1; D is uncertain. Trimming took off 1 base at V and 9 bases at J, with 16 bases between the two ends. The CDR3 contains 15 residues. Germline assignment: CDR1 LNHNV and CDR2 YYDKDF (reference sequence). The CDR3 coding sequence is TGTGCCACCAGCAGAGGCCCTGCCCGGACGGGTGAGCAGTTCTTC. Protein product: CATSRGPARTGEQFF.